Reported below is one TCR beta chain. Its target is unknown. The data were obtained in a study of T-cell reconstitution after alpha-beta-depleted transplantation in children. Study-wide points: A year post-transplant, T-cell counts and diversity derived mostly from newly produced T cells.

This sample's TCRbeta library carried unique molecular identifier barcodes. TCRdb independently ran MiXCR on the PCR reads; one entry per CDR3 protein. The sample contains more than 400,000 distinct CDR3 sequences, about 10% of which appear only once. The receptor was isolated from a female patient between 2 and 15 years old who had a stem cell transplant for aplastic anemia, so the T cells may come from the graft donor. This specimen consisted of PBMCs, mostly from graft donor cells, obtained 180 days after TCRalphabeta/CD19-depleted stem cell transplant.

CDR3 loop: CSARPRTATLNYGYTF. Written as DNA, the CDR3 is TGCAGTGCTAGACCCCGGACTGCTACTCTGAACTATGGCTACACCTTC. This sequence joins TRBV20-1 and TRBJ1-2; D not certain. CDR1 DFQATT and CDR2 SNEGSKA come from the germline V gene (reference sequence). This CDR3 comprises 16 residues. Between the trimmed V and J ends, which lost 2 bases and 2 bases, there was a span of 18 bases.